The entry that follows covers one TCR beta chain sequence. Its target is unknown. A single heparinised blood sample, averaging about 120 mL, was obtained per donor. Naive, central memory, regulatory and stem cell-like memory cells within the CD4+ compartment were sorted using CD45RO/CCR7/CD25/CD127/CD95/CD27. The V gene lost 4 bases and the J gene lost 7 bases, with 7 bases spanning the gap. CDR3 length: 11 amino acids. Germline CDR1 and CDR2: ENHRY and SYGVKD. The sample comes from a study of beta chain features in type 1 diabetes. Study at large: Healthy donors and patients showed comparable age, gender and cell yields. Study-wide points: Across all four CD4+ subsets, people with type 1 diabetes showed modestly shorter TCRB CDR3s.

The authors reverse transcribed all of the isolated RNA, so sequencing captured expressed TCRB transcripts. Method: immunoSEQ multiplex PCR; TCRdb's copy keeps in-frame clones and lacks some. The data contain hundreds of thousands of clones, about an eighth of them singletons. Material for sequencing was naive CD4+ T cells from blood. This chain links TRBV10-3 with TRBJ1-1, with TRBD1 as a possible D gene (5 bases). This receptor was obtained from a man aged 18 to 29 with type 1 diabetes. CDR3: CAISGDREAFF. The CDR3 coding sequence is TGTGCCATCAGTGGGGACCGTGAAGCTTTCTTT.